These 23 T cell receptor beta chains originate from one sample sequenced in a study of identical twins. TCRdb fed the 5' RACE reads into MiXCR, producing one record per CDR3 protein. The sample records hundreds of thousands of distinct CDR3 sequences, 9% to 15% being singletons. The same specimen was also included in a second study, on yellow fever vaccine responses in identical twins.

Sequencing was performed on PBMCs. The receptors were gathered from a woman between 18 and 29 years old in good health.

This clonotype was seen repeatedly, ten times or more. This sequence joins TRBV29-1 and TRBJ1-5; D not resolved. This CDR3 has 14 amino acids. Germline V lookup: CDR1 SQVTM, CDR2 ANQGSEA. Trimming cost V 4 bases and J 1 base, with 11 bases left between them. CDR3 nucleotide sequence: TGCAGCGTTGTATTCGGAGGCAGCAATCAGCCCCAGCATTTT. Translating it yields CSVVFGGSNQPQHF.

This clonotype was seen more than once but under ten times. The chain combines TRBV10-1 with TRBJ2-7, with 9 bases identical to TRBD1. V gave up 6 bases and J gave up 5 bases; unmatched junction bases: 11. Germline CDR1 and CDR2: WNHNN and SYGVQD (reference sequence). CDR3 length: 15 amino acids. The CDR3 DNA is TGCGCCAGCAGGAGCCCGGGACAGGGAATTAACGAGCAGTACGTC. The encoded protein is CASRSPGQGINEQYV.

This clonotype was picked up a small number of times. The chain employs TRBV29-1 and TRBJ2-3; 9 nucleotides line up with TRBD2. J lost 6 bases, V lost 1 base, and 8 bases had no gene match. The CDR3 sequence is 15 residues long. Germline lookup yields CDR1 SQVTM and CDR2 ANQGSEA. The CDR3 loop is CSVEAVAGVTDTQYF. CDR3 sequence (DNA): TGCAGCGTTGAAGCCGTAGCGGGGGTGACTGATACGCAGTATTTT.

This clonotype was detected only a few times. The rearrangement links TRBV11-2 to TRBJ2-7, with TRBD2 matching 11 bases. V gave up 3 bases and J gave up 5 bases; unmatched junction bases: 6. The CDR3 length is 15 residues. In germline, CDR1 is SGHAT, CDR2 FQNNGV. CDR3 coding DNA: TGTGCCAGCAGCTTCTCTAGCGGGAGGTACAACGAGCAGTACTTC. It translates to CASSFSSGRYNEQYF.

The chain joins TRBV20-1 to TRBJ1-2, with 9 bases matching TRBD1. V lost 7 bases, J lost 5 bases, and 8 bases stayed unmatched. The length of the CDR3 is 13 residues. The germline V gene has CDR1 DFQATT and CDR2 SNEGSKA (reference sequence). The CDR3 loop is CSVFTGTGYGYTF. Here the CDR3 DNA reads TGCAGTGTTTTTACCGGGACAGGGTATGGCTACACCTTC.

CDR3 amino acids: CATSRDKTVNQPQHF. The CDR3 DNA is TGTGCCACCAGCAGAGATAAGACGGTGAATCAGCCCCAGCATTTT. This chain uses TRBV15 with TRBJ1-5; D gene unclear. Trimming shortened V by 0 bases and J by 4 bases, and 10 bases separated the two germline ends. This CDR3 spans 15 amino acids. Germline assignment: CDR1 LNHNV and CDR2 YYDKDF (reference sequence). Together with reference TRBV15 and TRBJ1-5, the CDR3 gives the full variable domain: DAMVIQNPRYQVTQFGKPVTLSCSQTLNHNVMYWYQQKSSQAPKLLFHYYDKDFNNEADTPDNFQSRRPNTSFCFLDIRSPGLGDTAMYLCATSRDKTVNQPQHFGDGTRLSIL.

This clonotype was counted between two and nine times. V and J are TRBV20-1 and TRBJ2-3, with D tentatively TRBD1 or TRBD2 (5 bases each). The germline gives CDR1 DFQATT, CDR2 SNEGSKA (reference sequence). Trimming pared 4 bases from V and 0 bases from J, leaving 14 bases between. CDR3 length: 15 residues. The CDR3 sequence is CSAKPRGTSTDTQYF. CDR3 bases: TGCAGTGCTAAACCTCGGGGCACTAGCACAGATACGCAGTATTTT.

This chain connects TRBV2 to TRBJ1-5; D perhaps matches TRBD1 (5 bases). The ends were cut back, 6 bases at V and 11 bases at J, with 17 bases in the middle. Looked up from germline, CDR1 is SNHLY and CDR2 is FYNNEI. CDR3 length: 13 amino acids. The CDR3 sequence is CASSPREVGSQHF. In nucleotides, the CDR3 is TGTGCCAGCAGCCCCAGGGAAGTAGGCTCCCAGCATTTT.

The rearrangement joins TRBV7-9 to TRBJ2-3; 7 nucleotides line up with TRBD2. The germline V gene encodes CDR1 SEHNR and CDR2 FQNEAQ (reference sequence). The CDR3 is 16 amino acids. V trimming: 5 bases; J trimming: 0 bases; junction bases outside the gene matches: 8. In nucleotides, the CDR3 is TGTGCCAGCAGCCGCGACCTAGCGGCGAGCACAGATACGCAGTATTTT. Protein: CASSRDLAASTDTQYF.

The chain is built from TRBV29-1 and TRBJ2-1; a possible D gene is TRBD1 (6 bases). Trimming took 7 bases from V and 6 from J, leaving 25 bases between them. The germline CDR1 and CDR2 sequences are SQVTM and ANQGSEA. The CDR3 consists of 16 residues. The CDR3 protein is CSAAGIRDKTGNEQFF. The CDR3 coding sequence is TGCAGCGCCGCAGGAATCCGGGACAAAACGGGCAATGAGCAGTTCTTC.

The table lists this clonotype with many counts. This chain joins TRBV15 and TRBJ2-1; 8 nucleotides match TRBD1. J gave up 2 bases and V 0 bases, and 12 bases lay outside the gene matches. Germline V lookup: CDR1 LNHNV, CDR2 YYDKDF (reference sequence). The CDR3 has 19 amino acids. The CDR3 sequence: CATSRDIGWTGKAYNEQFF. As DNA, the CDR3 is TGTGCCACCAGCAGAGATATTGGGTGGACAGGGAAAGCCTACAATGAGCAGTTCTTC.

The genes are TRBV4-1 and TRBJ2-5, with TRBD2 matching over 10 bases. Losses at the gene ends were 3 bases for V and 5 bases for J; bases not matched to a gene: 9. The CDR3 extends over 16 amino acids. Per germline, CDR1 MGHRA and CDR2 YSYEKL. The CDR3 sequence: CASSHAAGGTRETQYF. The CDR3 DNA reads as TGCGCCAGCAGCCACGCAGCGGGGGGGACTCGTGAGACCCAGTACTTC.

This clonotype was counted only a few times. The chain employs TRBV19 and TRBJ2-5; D remains unclear. The germline gives CDR1 LNHDA, CDR2 SQIVND (reference sequence). The CDR3 covers 13 residues. The V end lost 6 bases, the J end lost 1 base, and 9 bases lay between the germline ends. CDR3 amino acids: CASRNDGQETQYF. The CDR3 bases are TGTGCCAGTAGAAATGACGGCCAAGAGACCCAGTACTTC.

This clonotype was picked up many times. V usage is TRBV5-1 and J usage is TRBJ2-1; maybe TRBD1 (6 bases). Trimming took 1 base from V and 6 from J, leaving 14 bases between them. The germline CDR1 and CDR2 sequences are SGHRS and YFSETQ. The CDR3 spans 15 residues. The CDR3 sequence is CASSLFPGQGNEQFF. In DNA form, the CDR3 reads TGCGCCAGCAGCTTGTTTCCGGGACAAGGCAATGAGCAGTTCTTC.

Only a few counts were recorded for this clonotype. The rearrangement links TRBV5-1 to TRBJ1-5; D remains ambiguous. With 4 bases removed from V and 6 bases from J, the gap between germline ends came to 14 bases. Looked up from germline, CDR1 is SGHRS and CDR2 is YFSETQ. The CDR3 spans 14 residues. CDR3 sequence: CASSPDGMGQPQHF. DNA for the CDR3: TGCGCCAGCAGCCCGGACGGGATGGGTCAGCCCCAGCATTTT. The full variable domain, in which reference TRBV5-1 and TRBJ1-5 provide the parts outside the CDR3, is KAGVTQTPRYLIKTRGQQVTLSCSPISGHRSVSWYQQTPGQGLQFLFEYFSETQRNKGNFPGRFSGRQFSNSRSEMNVSTLELGDSALYLCASSPDGMGQPQHFGDGTRLSIL.

In its sample, this clonotype was seen a few times. The chain is built from TRBV4-2 and TRBJ2-1; TRBD2 matches at 11 bases. Germline V CDR1 and CDR2: LGHNA, YNFKEQ. The CDR3 totals 15 residues. V lost 3 bases, J lost 7 bases, and 5 bases stayed unmatched. As DNA, the CDR3 is TGTGCCAGCAGCCAGACGATAGCGGGGGGGAATGAGCAGTTCTTC. Translation: CASSQTIAGGNEQFF.

The rearrangement uses TRBV5-6 and TRBJ2-3; TRBD1 is a possible D gene (7 bases). This CDR3 is built from 16 residues. Trimming took off 4 bases at V and 2 bases at J, with 17 bases between the two ends. Germline V gives CDR1 SGHDT, CDR2 YYEEEE. For the CDR3, the DNA is TGTGCCAGCAGCATGCCGACAGGGACTTTCACAGATACGCAGTATTTT. Its translation: CASSMPTGTFTDTQYF.

The sample holds many counts of this clonotype. J is TRBJ1-2 and V is TRBV12-3 or TRBV12-4; the D is unclear. V was shortened by 3 bases and J by 4 bases, with 9 bases between the two germline ends. The CDR3 is 13 residues long. CDR3 loop: CASSFGESYGYTF. The CDR3 DNA reads as TGTGCCAGCAGTTTTGGGGAGTCCTATGGCTACACCTTC.

In DNA, the CDR3 is TGTGCCAGCTCACCCCTCGGACAGGCATACAATGAGCAGTTCTTC. This gives the protein CASSPLGQAYNEQFF. The genes are TRBV18 and TRBJ2-1; 7 nucleotides agree with TRBD1. In germline, CDR1 is KGHSH, CDR2 LQKENI. V was clipped by 3 bases and J by 4 bases; unmatched bases: 6. This CDR3 region has 15 residues.

The sample holds a few counts of this clonotype. This rearrangement joins TRBV6-5 to TRBJ1-2; TRBD1 might be the D (5 bases). The CDR3 has 15 amino acids. V shed 2 bases and J shed 4 bases, with 14 bases lying between them. CDR1 MNHEY and CDR2 SVGAGI come from the germline V gene. CDR3 loop: CASSYGEGRGYGYTF. As DNA, the CDR3 is TGTGCCAGCAGTTACGGTGAGGGACGGGGCTATGGCTACACCTTC.

This clonotype was seen a handful of times. V and J are TRBV5-5 and TRBJ1-6; TRBD1 matches at 7 bases. This CDR3 comprises 16 residues. Germline V gene data show CDR1 as SGHKS and CDR2 as YYEKEE (reference sequence). The ends lost 4 bases at V and 10 bases at J; junction bases unmatched: 14. The CDR3 DNA is TGTGCCAGCAGCCAGTCCCGGGACAGCAAGGGGTCACCCCTCCACTTT. Translation: CASSQSRDSKGSPLHF. Supplemented by reference TRBV5-5 and TRBJ1-6, the full variable domain reads DAGVTQSPTHLIKTRGQQVTLRCSPISGHKSVSWYQQVLGQGPQFIFQYYEKEERGRGNFPDRFSARQFPNYSSELNVNALLLGDSALYLCASSQSRDSKGSPLHFGNGTRLTVT.

This sequence joins TRBV20-1 and TRBJ2-3; D is ambiguous. Germline V lookup: CDR1 DFQATT, CDR2 SNEGSKA (reference sequence). V was clipped by 3 bases and J by 11 bases, with 12 bases between them. This CDR3 is built from 11 residues. Here the CDR3 DNA reads TGCAGTGCTAGCGGTGACGTGGGGCAGTATTTT. Protein: CSASGDVGQYF.

This sequence joins TRBV29-1 and TRBJ2-1; maybe TRBD1 (6 bases). Germline V gene data show CDR1 as SQVTM and CDR2 as ANQGSEA. The V end lost 4 bases, the J end lost 6 bases, and 16 bases lay between the germline ends. The CDR3 totals 14 residues. The CDR3 reads CSVAGGTLGNEQFF. Here the CDR3 DNA reads TGCAGCGTTGCTGGGGGCACCTTAGGCAATGAGCAGTTCTTC.